Below are 28 T cell receptor beta chains sequenced from a single sample in a study of blood T cell repertoires in COVID-19. Sequencing was performed with immunoSEQ multiplex PCR; in TCRdb, only in-frame clones are kept and a portion is missing. The sample carries 75,000 or so clones, nearly 90% recorded once. The material sequenced was peripheral blood. The receptors stem from a man in his sixties or seventies with acute or convalescent COVID-19.

The chain uses TRBV19 and TRBJ2-1; 8 bases match TRBD2. V was clipped by 3 bases and J by 3 bases; unmatched bases: 1. The germline CDR1 and CDR2 sequences are LNHDA and SQIVND (reference sequence). The length of the CDR3 is 14 residues. CDR3 bases: TGTGCCAGTAGTATCGGGACTAGCTACAATGAGCAGTTCTTC. Encoded protein: CASSIGTSYNEQFF.

The genes are TRBV15 and TRBJ1-1; a possible D gene is TRBD1 (6 bases). The V and J ends lost 0 bases and 5 bases respectively, with 7 bases between them. The CDR3 runs to 13 residues. Germline values: CDR1 LNHNV, CDR2 YYDKDF (reference sequence). CDR3 loop: CATSRDQGTEAFF. The CDR3 region has the DNA TGTGCCACCAGCAGAGATCAGGGGACTGAAGCTTTCTTT.

The chain uses TRBV28 and TRBJ1-3, with unresolved D. Looked up from germline, CDR1 is MDHEN and CDR2 is SYDVKM. The V gene lost 2 bases and the J gene lost 0 bases, with 8 bases spanning the gap. The CDR3 has 15 amino acids. CDR3 region: CASSLGLYSGNTIYF. The CDR3 coding sequence is TGTGCCAGCAGTTTAGGCCTGTACTCTGGAAACACCATATATTTT.

The V call is TRBV24-1, the J call TRBJ2-7, with TRBD2 matching 12 bases. Per the germline V gene, CDR1 is KGHDR and CDR2 is SFDVKD. The CDR3 sequence is 16 residues long. Unmatched junction bases numbered 7, after V lost 4 bases and J lost 4 bases. CDR3 loop: CATSELTSGSSYEQYF. The CDR3 nucleotides are TGTGCCACCAGTGAATTGACTAGCGGGAGCAGTTACGAGCAGTACTTC.

V gene TRBV7-2 combines with J gene TRBJ1-2, with 8 bases aligning to TRBD1. Germline assignment: CDR1 SGHTA and CDR2 FQGNSA. The CDR3 loop spans 14 amino acids. Trimming removed 3 bases from V and 4 bases from J; junction bases left unmatched: 4. In DNA form, the CDR3 reads TGTGCCAGCAGCTTCCAGGGGGCGGGCTATGGCTACACCTTC. Translating gives CASSFQGAGYGYTF.

The V gene is TRBV19, the J gene TRBJ1-1, with a possible D match to TRBD1 (6 bases). The CDR3 covers 14 residues. Germline assignment: CDR1 LNHDA and CDR2 SQIVND (reference sequence). Deletions cut 3 bases from V and 3 bases from J, with 11 bases between. The chain's CDR3 is CASSIWGGDTEAFF. The DNA for the CDR3 is TGTGCCAGTAGTATCTGGGGGGGCGACACTGAAGCTTTCTTT.

The rearrangement joins TRBV7-2 to TRBJ2-7; 8 positions agree with TRBD1. In germline, CDR1 is SGHTA, CDR2 FQGNSA. The CDR3 spans 16 residues. V gave up 6 bases and J gave up 2 bases; unmatched junction bases: 12. The CDR3 bases are TGTGCCAGCAGTCGAAAGGACAGGGTTGGGGCCTACGAGCAGTACTTC. This sequence encodes CASSRKDRVGAYEQYF. The entire variable domain, with the rest obtained from reference TRBV7-2 and TRBJ2-7, is as follows: GAGVSQSPSNKVTEKGKDVELRCDPISGHTALYWYRQSLGQGLEFLIYFQGNSAPDKSGLPSDRFSAERTGGSVSTLTIQRTQQEDSAVYLCASSRKDRVGAYEQYFGPGTRLTVT.

The CDR3 spells CASSRLAGIGETQYF. The CDR3 bases are TGTGCCAGCAGCCGACTAGCGGGGATTGGAGAGACCCAGTACTTC. The rearrangement uses TRBV7-6 and TRBJ2-5; TRBD2 aligns across 11 bases. This CDR3 region has 15 residues. Germline V gene sequence: CDR1 SGHVS, CDR2 FNYEAQ. The V and J ends lost 5 bases and 4 bases, in that order; junction bases with no gene match: 6.

The CDR3 DNA reads TGCAGTGCTAGTTCCATCTGGGCTAGCGGGATCGGAGAGCAGTTCTTC. Amino acids: CSASSIWASGIGEQFF. J is TRBJ2-1 and V is TRBV20-1; 9 bases are a match to TRBD2. V shed 3 bases, J shed 10 bases, and the junction held 16 bases outside the gene matches. The CDR3 length is 16 residues. Germline V gives CDR1 DFQATT, CDR2 SNEGSKA (reference sequence).

The chain employs TRBV21-1 and TRBJ1-5; whether TRBD1, the table's D call, matches the DNA was not checked. TRBV21-1 is a listed pseudogene. The CDR3 length is 22 residues. The CDR3 here is CASSRSFSPGHLPYYSNQPQHF. CDR3 in DNA: TGTGCCAGCAGCAGGTCTTTCTCTCCGGGACATCTCCCTTATTATAGCAATCAGCCCCAGCATTTT.

The chain uses TRBV30 and TRBJ1-1; weak D call: TRBD1 (6 bases). The germline gives CDR1 GTSNPN, CDR2 SVGIG (reference sequence). The CDR3 is made up of 14 amino acids. Trimming took off 5 bases at V and 6 bases at J, with 19 bases between the two ends. CDR3 sequence: CAWGPDSHGSEAFF. The CDR3 DNA reads TGTGCCTGGGGCCCGGACAGCCATGGTTCTGAAGCTTTCTTT.

The chain couples TRBV14 to TRBJ2-2; D may be TRBD1 (6 bases). CDR1 and CDR2 from the germline V gene are SGHDN and FVKESK. The CDR3 totals 15 residues. Trimming pared 1 base from V and 2 bases from J, leaving 8 bases between. In nucleotides, the CDR3 is TGTGCCAGCAGCCAAGGCAGGGGTAACACCGGGGAGCTGTTTTTT. Its translation: CASSQGRGNTGELFF.

The chain is built from TRBV10-3 and TRBJ2-1; TRBD1 is a possible D gene (5 bases). V shed 4 bases and J shed 6 bases, with 22 bases lying between them. The length of the CDR3 is 17 residues. CDR1 ENHRY and CDR2 SYGVKD come from the germline V gene. CDR3 residues: CAISGPIPDNMINEQFF. CDR3 DNA sequence: TGTGCCATCAGTGGACCTATTCCGGACAATATGATCAATGAGCAGTTCTTC.

The rearrangement uses TRBV6-5 and TRBJ2-2; TRBD2 matches 10 bases. With V trimmed by 8 bases and J by 3 bases, 3 bases remained unmatched. The CDR3 is 14 residues long. Germline values: CDR1 MNHEY, CDR2 SVGAGI. The DNA for the CDR3 is TGTGCCAGCGCCGGGACTAGCGACACCGGGGAGCTGTTTTTT. It specifies CASAGTSDTGELFF.

The rearrangement links TRBV2 to TRBJ2-4; TRBD1 agrees at 9 bases. CDR1 and CDR2 from the germline V gene are SNHLY and FYNNEI. J was trimmed by 0 bases and V by 6 bases; bases with no gene match: 12. The CDR3 is 18 amino acids. CDR3 amino acids: CASSPGQGFLSAKNIQYF. The CDR3 nucleotides are TGTGCCAGCAGCCCGGGACAGGGATTCTTGTCAGCCAAAAACATTCAGTACTTC.

The chain is built from TRBV29-1 and TRBJ1-6; 8 bases agree with TRBD1. The CDR3 sequence is 14 residues long. V trimming: 7 bases; J trimming: 5 bases; junction bases outside the gene matches: 7. CDR1 is SQVTM and CDR2 is ANQGSEA in the germline V gene. This chain's CDR3 is CSARQGTNNSPLHF. CDR3 nucleotide sequence: TGCAGCGCCCGACAGGGGACCAATAATTCACCCCTCCACTTT. Using reference TRBV29-1 and TRBJ1-6 for the parts outside the CDR3, the full variable domain is SAVISQKPSRDICQRGTSLTIQCQVDSQVTMMFWYRQQPGQSLTLIATANQGSEATYESGFVIDKFPISRPNLTFSTLTVSNMSPEDSSIYLCSARQGTNNSPLHFGNGTRLTVT.

The V call is TRBV24-1, the J call TRBJ1-5, with 7 bases matching TRBD1. The V gene end was trimmed by 3 bases and the J gene end by 4 bases; junction bases not matched to a gene: 2. This CDR3 has 14 amino acids. Per the germline V gene, CDR1 is KGHDR and CDR2 is SFDVKD. CDR3 sequence (DNA): TGTGCCACCAGTGATGAGGGACAGAATCAGCCCCAGCATTTT. Its translation is CATSDEGQNQPQHF.

The chain uses TRBV28 and TRBJ1-1; 7 nucleotides agree with TRBD1. The length of the CDR3 is 15 residues. V gave up 6 bases and J gave up 1 base; unmatched junction bases: 8. The V gene's germline CDR1 is MDHEN and CDR2 SYDVKM. The CDR3 reads CASRTGTERNTEAFF. CDR3 coding DNA: TGTGCCAGCAGGACCGGGACAGAGAGGAACACTGAAGCTTTCTTT.

The chain couples TRBV29-1 to TRBJ1-2; D remains unclear. CDR3 length equals 13 residues. CDR1 SQVTM and CDR2 ANQGSEA come from the germline V gene. The V end lost 0 bases, the J end lost 7 bases, and 12 bases lay between the germline ends. CDR3 coding DNA: TGCAGCGTTGAAGATAAGACTAGATTTGGCTACACCTTC. Encoded protein: CSVEDKTRFGYTF.

V is TRBV3-1 (or the pseudogene TRBV3-2) and J is TRBJ2-3; D possibly corresponds to TRBD2 (5 bases). Looked up from germline, CDR1 is LGHDT and CDR2 is YNNKEL (reference sequence). The CDR3 spans 18 residues. The V and J ends lost 0 bases and 2 bases respectively, with 18 bases between them. CDR3 loop: CASSQDPVGLGYTDTQYF. DNA of the CDR3: TGTGCCAGCAGCCAAGACCCAGTTGGACTGGGATACACAGATACGCAGTATTTT.

The rearrangement links TRBV2 to TRBJ1-5; 7 bases are a match to TRBD1. The CDR3 runs to 15 residues. The germline CDR1 and CDR2 sequences are SNHLY and FYNNEI. V shed 6 bases, J shed 1 base, and the junction held 6 bases outside the gene matches. This CDR3 reads CASSLGQTSNQPQHF. The CDR3 coding sequence is TGTGCCAGCAGCCTGGGACAGACCAGCAATCAGCCCCAGCATTTT.

The V call is TRBV6-6, the J call TRBJ2-6, with D perhaps matching TRBD1 (6 bases). The CDR3 runs 15 residues. CDR1 is MNHNY, CDR2 SVGAGI, per germline (reference sequence). V was pared by 8 bases and J by 0 bases, with 11 bases between. The CDR3 region is CASGTHFSGANVLTF. The CDR3 nucleotides are TGTGCCAGCGGGACACATTTCTCTGGGGCCAACGTCCTGACTTTC.

The genes are TRBV25-1 and TRBJ2-3, with a weak D call TRBD1 (5 bases). Between the trimmed V and J ends, which lost 4 bases and 4 bases, there was a span of 9 bases. The CDR3 contains 13 residues. Germline CDR1 is MGHDK and CDR2 is SYGVNS. The CDR3 is CASSAQGADTQYF. Written as DNA, the CDR3 is TGTGCCAGCAGTGCTCAGGGTGCAGATACGCAGTATTTT.

The table lists this clone with a count of one. The chain couples TRBV10-3 to TRBJ2-7, with D perhaps TRBD1 (6 bases). Germline CDR1 and CDR2: ENHRY and SYGVKD. CDR3 length equals 14 residues. V lost 8 bases and J 3 bases, leaving 17 bases between the germline ends. DNA of the CDR3: TGTGCCATCGGACAGAACCGAGAGAACTACGAGCAGTACTTC. This codes for CAIGQNRENYEQYF.

This chain uses TRBV6-5 with TRBJ1-5; D unclear. The CDR3 loop spans 13 amino acids. Germline V lookup: CDR1 MNHEY, CDR2 SVGAGI. Trimming left V 7 bases short and J 0 bases short, with 7 bases between. The CDR3, as DNA: TGTGCCAGCATGGCAGTTAGCAATCAGCCCCAGCATTTT. Translating it yields CASMAVSNQPQHF.

The CDR3 DNA sequence: TGTGCCAGCAGCTTCGACTATGGAGGTGAGCAGTACTTC. It yields the protein CASSFDYGGEQYF. The V and J genes are TRBV11-3 and TRBJ2-7; D is possibly TRBD2 (5 bases). The V end was cut by 3 bases, the J end by 7 bases, with 13 bases between. The CDR3 is made up of 13 amino acids. The germline V gene encodes CDR1 SGHNT and CDR2 YENEEA.

The V and J genes are TRBV28 and TRBJ1-6, with 7 bases aligning to TRBD1. The CDR3 is 15 residues long. V lost 6 bases, J lost 8 bases, and 10 bases stayed unmatched. The germline gives CDR1 MDHEN, CDR2 SYDVKM. CDR3: CASRAEGAIDSPLHF. CDR3 DNA: TGTGCCAGCAGGGCTGAGGGGGCGATCGATTCACCCCTCCACTTT.

V and J are TRBV5-4 and TRBJ2-7; D is unresolved. Trimming pared 0 bases from V and 4 bases from J, leaving 8 bases between. CDR1 and CDR2 from the germline V gene are SGHNT and YYREEE (reference sequence). The CDR3 is 13 residues long. The CDR3 reads CASSLDPAYEQYF. For the CDR3, the DNA is TGTGCCAGCAGCTTGGACCCAGCGTACGAGCAGTACTTC.